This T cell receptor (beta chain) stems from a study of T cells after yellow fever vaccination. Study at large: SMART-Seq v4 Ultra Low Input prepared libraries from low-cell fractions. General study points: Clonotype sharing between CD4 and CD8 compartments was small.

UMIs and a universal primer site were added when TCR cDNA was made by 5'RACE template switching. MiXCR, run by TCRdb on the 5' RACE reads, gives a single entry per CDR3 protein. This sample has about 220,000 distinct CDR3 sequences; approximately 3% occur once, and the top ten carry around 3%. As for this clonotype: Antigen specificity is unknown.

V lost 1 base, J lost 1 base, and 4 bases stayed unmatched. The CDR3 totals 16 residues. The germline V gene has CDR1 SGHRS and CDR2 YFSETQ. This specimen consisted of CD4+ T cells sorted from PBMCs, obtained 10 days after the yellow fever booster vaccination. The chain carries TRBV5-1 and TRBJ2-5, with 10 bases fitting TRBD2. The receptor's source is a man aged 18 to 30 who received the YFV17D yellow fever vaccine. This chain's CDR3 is CASSLPLAGVQETQYF. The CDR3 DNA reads TGCGCCAGCAGCTTGCCCCTAGCGGGGGTCCAAGAGACCCAGTACTTC.